The next 27 T cell receptor beta chains were all read from a single sample in a study of STAT5B mutations in CD4+ large granular lymphocyte leukemia. Here immunoSEQ multiplex PCR was the method, and the copy in TCRdb shows in-frame clones only, minus some. This sample has fewer than 35,000 clones, with approximately 75% found just once. Sequences were obtained from CD4+ T cells from blood buffy coats. The receptor source for this set is a human donor in good health.

The chain couples TRBV6-1 to TRBJ1-2, with D possibly TRBD1 on 5 matching bases. CDR1 MNHNS and CDR2 SASEGT come from the germline V gene. Trimming stripped 6 bases from V and 4 bases from J, with 15 bases between. The length of the CDR3 is 14 residues. This chain's CDR3 is CASRNRRPSYGYTF. The CDR3 coding sequence is TGTGCCAGCAGGAACAGGAGGCCTAGCTATGGCTACACCTTC.

The chain employs TRBV6-6 and TRBJ1-2; D is uncertain. The CDR3 has 13 amino acids. Trimming took 7 bases from V and 8 from J, leaving 17 bases between them. The germline V gene has CDR1 MNHNY and CDR2 SVGAGI (reference sequence). The chain's CDR3 is CASTPEVLRGYTF. CDR3 DNA sequence: TGTGCCAGCACCCCAGAGGTCCTCAGGGGCTACACCTTC.

The rearrangement links TRBV5-6 to TRBJ2-5, with 7 bases lining up with TRBD1. The CDR3 consists of 14 residues. Looked up from germline, CDR1 is SGHDT and CDR2 is YYEEEE. V shed 1 base, J shed 5 bases, and the junction held 5 bases outside the gene matches. CDR3 coding DNA: TGTGCCAGCAGCTTGAGGCAGGGGGTTGAGACCCAGTACTTC. Protein: CASSLRQGVETQYF.

The chain joins TRBV29-1 to TRBJ2-2; 8 bases agree with TRBD1. The CDR3 loop spans 13 amino acids. With V trimmed by 5 bases and J by 6 bases, 5 bases remained unmatched. CDR1 is SQVTM and CDR2 is ANQGSEA in the germline V gene. CDR3 region: CSVQGAVPGELFF. CDR3 sequence (DNA): TGCAGCGTTCAGGGGGCCGTACCCGGGGAGCTGTTTTTT.

This chain joins TRBV5-1 and TRBJ1-1, with 11 bases that match TRBD1. V lost 4 bases to trimming and J lost 9 bases; unmatched junction nucleotides: 8. The CDR3 runs 14 residues. Germline-derived CDR1 and CDR2 are SGHRS and YFSETQ. CDR3 in DNA: TGCGCCAGCAGCCTTGGACAGGGGGCGGTTAAAGCTTTCTTT. Protein sequence: CASSLGQGAVKAFF.

The chain combines TRBV6-6 with TRBJ1-2; D gene uncertain. Trimming took 6 bases from V and 0 from J, leaving 5 bases between them. Germline CDR1 reads MNHNY; CDR2 reads SVGAGI (reference sequence). This CDR3 is 12 amino acids long. The CDR3 nucleotides read TGTGCCAGCAGGACGACTAACTATGGCTACACCTTC. The encoded protein is CASRTTNYGYTF.

This chain connects TRBV12-5 to TRBJ1-1, with no clear D. Trimming pared 2 bases from V and 0 bases from J, leaving 10 bases between. CDR1 and CDR2 (germline): LGHNT, FRNRAP. The CDR3 extends over 15 amino acids. The CDR3 sequence: CASGLSTGLNTEAFF. DNA for the CDR3: TGTGCTAGTGGTTTGAGCACCGGGCTGAACACTGAAGCTTTCTTT.

The CDR3 sequence is CASSLFRLAGAADTQYF. The CDR3 nucleotides are TGTGCCAGCAGCTTGTTTCGTCTAGCGGGAGCGGCAGATACGCAGTATTTT. The genes are TRBV5-6 and TRBJ2-3; TRBD2 aligns across 10 bases. The J segment lost 4 bases and the V segment lost 1 base, leaving 9 bases of the junction unmatched. There are 17 residues in the CDR3. Per germline, CDR1 SGHDT and CDR2 YYEEEE. The whole variable domain, remainder taken from reference TRBV5-6 and TRBJ2-3, is DAGVTQSPTHLIKTRGQQVTLRCSPKSGHDTVSWYQQALGQGPQFIFQYYEEEERQRGNFPDRFSGHQFPNYSSELNVNALLLGDSALYLCASSLFRLAGAADTQYFGPGTRLTVL.

The J gene is TRBJ2-7, the V gene TRBV7-8, with TRBD2 matching 8 bases. Germline lookup yields CDR1 SGHVS and CDR2 FQNEAQ. The CDR3 runs to 16 residues. J lost 4 bases, V lost 3 bases, and 11 bases had no gene match. The CDR3 reads CASSLASAGAQYEQYF. CDR3 bases: TGTGCCAGCAGCTTGGCTTCAGCGGGAGCTCAATACGAGCAGTACTTC.

J is TRBJ2-1 and V is TRBV9, with 8 bases matching TRBD2. Trimming cost V 0 bases and J 5 bases; bases outside gene matches: 7. The CDR3 sequence is 16 residues long. Germline values: CDR1 SGDLS, CDR2 YYNGEE. The CDR3 sequence: CASSVGLTSGDNEQFF. As DNA, the CDR3 is TGTGCCAGCAGCGTAGGTTTAACTAGCGGTGACAATGAGCAGTTCTTC.

This rearrangement joins TRBV6-1 to TRBJ2-1; TRBD2 matches 10 bases. The CDR3 consists of 15 residues. V lost 6 bases and J lost 3; bases outside the gene matches: 5. CDR1 is MNHNS and CDR2 is SASEGT in the germline V gene. The CDR3 sequence is CASSPLAGGYNEQFF. In DNA, the CDR3 is TGTGCCAGCAGCCCATTAGCGGGAGGCTACAATGAGCAGTTCTTC.

CDR3 bases: TGTGCCAGCAGCCCCGGGACTAGGCCCCAAGAGACCCAGTACTTC. Its translation is CASSPGTRPQETQYF. This chain links TRBV5-4 with TRBJ2-5; TRBD2 agrees at 8 bases. Per the germline V gene, CDR1 is SGHNT and CDR2 is YYREEE (reference sequence). The CDR3 sequence is 15 residues long. Losses at the gene ends were 4 bases for V and 1 base for J; bases not matched to a gene: 6.

CDR3 in amino acids: CASIPSVKGSHEQYF. As DNA, the CDR3 is TGCGCCAGCATTCCCTCGGTTAAGGGTTCCCACGAGCAGTACTTC. J is TRBJ2-7 and V is TRBV23-1; D gene uncertain. TRBV23-1 falls under the ORF class, with uncertain function. The ends were cut back, 7 bases at V and 5 bases at J, with 21 bases in the middle. This CDR3 is 15 amino acids long.

This chain links TRBV10-3 with TRBJ2-3; D may be TRBD2 (7 bases). The CDR3 consists of 15 residues. Germline loops: CDR1 ENHRY, CDR2 SYGVKD. V gave up 2 bases and J gave up 3 bases, with 12 bases separating them. The CDR3 is CAISEPGGATDTQYF. In nucleotides, the CDR3 is TGTGCCATCAGTGAGCCGGGGGGCGCAACAGATACGCAGTATTTT.

This clone has only one observation. The chain's CDR3 is CASSLASREWAEKLFF. As DNA, the CDR3 is TGTGCCAGCAGCTTAGCCTCGAGGGAATGGGCTGAAAAACTGTTTTTT. This chain connects TRBV7-8 to TRBJ1-4; no definite D call. V gave up 0 bases and J gave up 7 bases, with 15 bases separating them. The CDR3 has 16 residues. Germline V CDR1 and CDR2: SGHVS, FQNEAQ.

V usage is TRBV27 and J usage is TRBJ1-2; 10 nucleotides line up with TRBD1. V shed 5 bases, J shed 7 bases, and the junction held 7 bases outside the gene matches. This CDR3 contains 14 residues. CDR1 is MNHEY and CDR2 is SMNVEV in the germline V gene (reference sequence). This CDR3 is CASSPLTGGSGYTF. The CDR3 region has the DNA TGTGCCAGCAGTCCTCTGACAGGGGGCTCTGGCTACACCTTC.

By share of the sample, this clone is medium-sized. V and J are TRBV5-1 and TRBJ1-2, with D possibly being TRBD1 (5 bases). Trimming took off 5 bases at V and 4 bases at J, with 27 bases between the two ends. Germline lookup yields CDR1 SGHRS and CDR2 YFSETQ. The CDR3 spans 18 residues. CDR3 coding DNA: TGCGCCAGCAGACTGAATGATAACACTGGGGCGCTGGGCTATGGCTACACCTTC. Residues: CASRLNDNTGALGYGYTF.

The CDR3: CASSPSTNIQYF. In DNA form, the CDR3 reads TGTGCCAGCAGTCCCTCAACAAACATTCAGTACTTC. The chain recombines TRBV27 with TRBJ2-4; D is unresolved. The CDR3 is 12 residues long. CDR1 and CDR2 (germline): MNHEY, SMNVEV (reference sequence). The V end was cut by 5 bases, the J end by 6 bases, with 8 bases between.

This clone was observed a handful of times. The chain couples TRBV29-1 to TRBJ2-1, with no clear D. Per germline, CDR1 SQVTM and CDR2 ANQGSEA. Trimming shortened V by 8 bases and J by 7 bases, and 12 bases separated the two germline ends. This CDR3 comprises 11 residues. CDR3 coding DNA: TGCAGCTCCACCCCCGTGAATGAGCAGTTCTTC. Translating gives CSSTPVNEQFF.

V gene TRBV28 combines with J gene TRBJ1-2, with D uncertain. Germline V gene sequence: CDR1 MDHEN, CDR2 SYDVKM. The ends were cut back, 1 base at V and 3 bases at J, with 12 bases in the middle. The CDR3 contains 15 residues. The CDR3 DNA sequence: TGTGCCAGCAGTTTATACGCCCCGGGGTACTATGGCTACACCTTC. Amino acid sequence: CASSLYAPGYYGYTF.

This clone was counted between two and nine times. This chain connects TRBV25-1 to TRBJ2-7, with a weak D call TRBD1 (6 bases). V lost 6 bases and J lost 3, with 15 bases in between. This CDR3 is built from 14 residues. In germline, CDR1 is MGHDK, CDR2 SYGVNS. The DNA of the CDR3 is TGTGCCAGCAGATCCCGGGACACCCTCTACGAGCAGTACTTC. This gives the protein CASRSRDTLYEQYF.

The genes are TRBV5-4 and TRBJ2-2; maybe TRBD2 (5 bases). The V end was cut by 0 bases, the J end by 2 bases, with 8 bases between. Germline CDR1 reads SGHNT; CDR2 reads YYREEE (reference sequence). This CDR3 has 15 residues. Here the CDR3 reads CASSLGGLNTGELFF. DNA for the CDR3: TGTGCCAGCAGCTTGGGAGGACTTAACACCGGGGAGCTGTTTTTT.

This clone was observed a handful of times. The gene calls are TRBV5-4 and TRBJ2-7; TRBD2 aligns across 7 bases. J gave up 3 bases and V 5 bases, and 11 bases lay outside the gene matches. The CDR3 covers 15 residues. Germline values: CDR1 SGHNT, CDR2 YYREEE (reference sequence). CDR3 in amino acids: CASSPSGGRIYEQYF. The CDR3, as DNA: TGTGCCAGCAGTCCCAGCGGCGGGAGAATCTACGAGCAGTACTTC.

The chain combines TRBV5-1 with TRBJ2-1; D perhaps matches TRBD1 (5 bases). The ends were cut back, 4 bases at V and 0 bases at J, with 14 bases in the middle. Germline loops: CDR1 SGHRS, CDR2 YFSETQ. The CDR3 totals 16 residues. CDR3 residues: CASSPGAASSYNEQFF. CDR3 nucleotide sequence: TGCGCCAGCAGCCCTGGGGCGGCAAGCTCCTACAATGAGCAGTTCTTC.

V usage is TRBV30 and J usage is TRBJ2-5, with 13 bases identical to TRBD2. CDR3 size: 19 residues. V dropped 3 bases and J dropped 5; count of bases not matched to a gene: 18. The germline CDR1 and CDR2 sequences are GTSNPN and SVGIG (reference sequence). In DNA, the CDR3 is TGTGCCTGGAGACCGGGACAGGTACTAGCGGGAGGGCCGCGGGAGACCCAGTACTTC. As protein: CAWRPGQVLAGGPRETQYF.

This chain links TRBV4-1 with TRBJ2-5, with 7 bases aligning to TRBD1. The CDR3 sequence is 17 residues long. Germline V gene sequence: CDR1 MGHRA, CDR2 YSYEKL. Trimming took 0 bases from V and 2 from J; bases not matched to a gene: 9. The CDR3 loop is CASSQDRWGRGQETQYF. CDR3 sequence (DNA): TGCGCCAGCAGCCAAGATCGGTGGGGCAGGGGGCAAGAGACCCAGTACTTC.

This clone was detected a few times. The chain links TRBV2 to TRBJ1-6; 9 bases agree with TRBD1. V gave up 6 bases and J gave up 5 bases; unmatched junction bases: 2. In germline, CDR1 is SNHLY, CDR2 FYNNEI. The CDR3 sequence is 14 residues long. The CDR3 spells CASSGTGNNSPLHF. The DNA of the CDR3 is TGTGCCAGCAGCGGGACAGGGAATAATTCACCCCTCCACTTT.